The 17 T cell receptor beta chains given below trace back to one sample, sequenced in a study of cytotoxic CD8 clonotypes in ibrutinib-treated CLL. Assay: immunoSEQ multiplex PCR; the TCRdb copy retains only in-frame clones and omits some. This sample has about 200,000 clones, with around 70% found just once. The sequenced sample was PBMCs, obtained after 24 months of ibrutinib treatment. The source is a human donor with chronic lymphocytic leukemia.

This clone was counted between two and nine times. The rearrangement joins TRBV10-3 to TRBJ1-1, with no clear D. CDR1 and CDR2 (germline): ENHRY, SYGVKD. V was shortened by 7 bases and J by 5 bases, with 14 bases between the two germline ends. This CDR3 is built from 13 residues. CDR3 nucleotides: TGTGCCATCAAGAACCCGAAAGTGACTGAAGCTTTCTTT. Protein sequence: CAIKNPKVTEAFF.

The chain uses TRBV5-1 and TRBJ2-1; 11 positions match TRBD2. The germline gives CDR1 SGHRS, CDR2 YFSETQ. The CDR3 extends over 16 amino acids. With 3 bases clipped from V and 4 bases from J, the junction kept 6 bases outside the gene matches. CDR3 sequence (DNA): TGCGCCAGCAGCTCACGACTAGCGGGGACATACAATGAGCAGTTCTTC. It specifies CASSSRLAGTYNEQFF.

J is TRBJ2-7 and V is TRBV7-9; D call uncertain. The V end was cut by 4 bases, the J end by 5 bases, with 18 bases between. CDR1 and CDR2 from the germline V gene are SEHNR and FQNEAQ (reference sequence). The CDR3 runs 15 residues. The DNA for the CDR3 is TGTGCCAGCAGCTCCCAGGCCTTGTTGATACACGAGCAGTACTTC. This encodes CASSSQALLIHEQYF.

This sequence joins TRBV7-8 and TRBJ2-3; 7 bases line up with TRBD2. Germline-derived CDR1 and CDR2 are SGHVS and FQNEAQ. V lost 2 bases and J lost 2; bases outside the gene matches: 13. The CDR3 sequence is 18 residues long. CDR3 nucleotides: TGTGCCAGCAGCTTATCGGCGGGTCGGGGGGAGGACACAGATACGCAGTATTTT. Amino acids: CASSLSAGRGEDTDTQYF.

V gene TRBV5-1 combines with J gene TRBJ2-7, with a weak D call TRBD2 (6 bases). Trimming cost V 6 bases and J 3 bases, with 22 bases left between them. Germline V lookup: CDR1 SGHRS, CDR2 YFSETQ. The CDR3 consists of 16 residues. CDR3 loop: CASTYNRVGGDYEQYF. The CDR3 DNA reads TGCGCCAGCACCTACAACCGGGTGGGAGGAGACTACGAGCAGTACTTC.

This chain uses TRBV4-1 with TRBJ2-7, with 11 bases lining up with TRBD2. CDR3 length equals 16 residues. Germline lookup yields CDR1 MGHRA and CDR2 YSYEKL. V shed 0 bases, J shed 3 bases, and the junction held 4 bases outside the gene matches. The CDR3 reads CASSQDPLAGGYEQYF. Written as DNA, the CDR3 is TGCGCCAGCAGCCAAGATCCCCTAGCGGGAGGCTACGAGCAGTACTTC.

The sample holds a few counts of this clone. The chain recombines TRBV27 with TRBJ2-1, with 11 bases lining up with TRBD2. The CDR3 length is 15 residues. CDR1 and CDR2 from the germline V gene are MNHEY and SMNVEV (reference sequence). Losses at the gene ends were 6 bases for V and 1 base for J; bases not matched to a gene: 2. The CDR3 reads CASRTSGRSYNEQFF. As DNA, the CDR3 is TGTGCCAGCAGAACTAGCGGGAGATCCTACAATGAGCAGTTCTTC.

The chain recombines TRBV28 with TRBJ1-3; TRBD1 is a possible D gene (5 bases). In germline, CDR1 is MDHEN, CDR2 SYDVKM. The CDR3 has 14 amino acids. V was clipped by 6 bases and J by 3 bases, with 12 bases between them. The CDR3 sequence is CASRYWQGGNTIYF. DNA of the CDR3: TGTGCCAGCAGGTACTGGCAGGGTGGAAACACCATATATTTT.

In this sample, this clone turned up a few times. The rearrangement uses TRBV6-5 and TRBJ1-1, with unresolved D. Germline loops: CDR1 MNHEY, CDR2 SVGAGI. This CDR3 spans 13 amino acids. Trimming pared 2 bases from V and 0 bases from J, leaving 4 bases between. CDR3 residues: CASSYLVNTEAFF. The CDR3 nucleotides are TGTGCCAGCAGTTACCTGGTGAACACTGAAGCTTTCTTT.

This chain uses TRBV6-1 with TRBJ1-1; no reliable D call. The length of the CDR3 is 15 residues. V lost 0 bases and J lost 0, with 8 bases in between. CDR1 and CDR2 from the germline V gene are MNHNS and SASEGT. CDR3 nucleotides: TGTGCCAGCAGTGAAGCAGGCAGCATGAACACTGAAGCTTTCTTT. Protein: CASSEAGSMNTEAFF.

This clone was detected only a few times. The chain carries TRBV7-2 and TRBJ2-7; 12 bases map to TRBD2. CDR1 is SGHTA, CDR2 FQGNSA, per germline. The CDR3 has 15 amino acids. The trim removed 1 base at V and 5 bases at J, leaving 3 bases unmatched. The CDR3 reads CASSLDWTSGNEQYF. DNA of the CDR3: TGTGCCAGCAGCTTAGATTGGACTAGCGGGAACGAGCAGTACTTC.

This clone showed up just a few times. This chain links TRBV5-1 with TRBJ2-7; 8 nucleotides align to TRBD2. The germline V gene encodes CDR1 SGHRS and CDR2 YFSETQ. The CDR3 extends over 13 amino acids. J lost 4 bases, V lost 4 bases, and 4 bases had no gene match. The CDR3: CASSPGTRYEQYF. DNA for the CDR3: TGCGCCAGCAGCCCCGGGACTAGATACGAGCAGTACTTC.

The V gene is TRBV27, the J gene TRBJ1-1, with 7 bases fitting TRBD1. The CDR3 consists of 16 residues. Unmatched junction bases numbered 13, after V lost 4 bases and J lost 5 bases. Germline V CDR1 and CDR2: MNHEY, SMNVEV (reference sequence). This chain's CDR3 is CASSSLLTGLWTEAFF. As DNA, the CDR3 is TGTGCCAGCAGTTCGCTACTGACAGGGCTTTGGACTGAAGCTTTCTTT.

For this clone: The sample contains more than one DNA sequence encoding this CDR3. The rearrangement uses TRBV27 and TRBJ1-1; D uncertain. V was clipped by 2 bases and J by 1 base, with 5 bases between them. This CDR3 region has 13 residues. Per the germline V gene, CDR1 is MNHEY and CDR2 is SMNVEV (reference sequence). This CDR3 is CASSLGRNTEAFF. CDR3 nucleotides: TGTGCCAGCAGTTTAGGGCGGAACACTGAAGCTTTCTTT.

This chain connects TRBV6-5 to TRBJ2-1; TRBD1 matches 7 bases. V shed 0 bases, J shed 4 bases, and the junction held 3 bases outside the gene matches. This CDR3 contains 15 residues. Germline CDR1 and CDR2: MNHEY and SVGAGI. The CDR3 sequence is CASSYSGQLYNEQFF. In nucleotides, the CDR3 is TGTGCCAGCAGTTACTCGGGACAGTTATACAATGAGCAGTTCTTC.

V gene TRBV29-1 combines with J gene TRBJ2-7; D might be TRBD1 (6 bases). The CDR3 runs 11 residues. The V gene's germline CDR1 is SQVTM and CDR2 ANQGSEA. Trimming shortened V by 6 bases and J by 4 bases, and 10 bases separated the two germline ends. CDR3 sequence reads: CSVGTGYEQYF. CDR3 nucleotide sequence: TGCAGCGTGGGAACAGGGTACGAGCAGTACTTC.

The chain joins TRBV27 to TRBJ2-7; D ambiguous. There are 15 residues in the CDR3. Germline lookup yields CDR1 MNHEY and CDR2 SMNVEV (reference sequence). The V and J ends lost 1 base and 3 bases respectively, with 13 bases between them. The CDR3, as DNA: TGTGCCAGCAGTTTATTCGGCAGTGGTATCTACGAGCAGTACTTC. Translated: CASSLFGSGIYEQYF.